This TCR beta chain is from a study of neurological immune-mediated disorders. The output of every sequencing run exceeded 160 million TCR-beta sequences, derived from 15-18 subjects. MiXCR was run by TCRdb on the 5' RACE reads, yielding one entry per CDR3 protein. The repertoire holds 19,000 or so distinct CDR3 sequences, approximately 15% seen once, with 6.5% to 9% in the top ten. Germline loops: CDR1 SEHNR, CDR2 FQNEAQ (reference sequence). The CDR3 is 13 amino acids. V was trimmed by 5 bases and J by 10 bases, leaving 12 bases between them. This clonotype was observed many times. This sequence originates from a woman aged 55-69 years with HTLV-1-associated myelopathy (HAM/TSP). The V call is TRBV7-9, the J call TRBJ1-6; D remains unclear. Sequences were obtained from CD4+ T cells from blood. The DNA for the CDR3 is TGTGCCAGCAGCCTCAGAGGGTCCTCACCCCTCCACTTT. Translation: CASSLRGSSPLHF. The whole variable domain, remainder taken from reference TRBV7-9 and TRBJ1-6, is DTGVSQNPRHKITKRGQNVTFRCDPISEHNRLYWYRQTLGQGPEFLTYFQNEAQLEKSRLLSDRFSAERPKGSFSTLEIQRTEQGDSAMYLCASSLRGSSPLHFGNGTRLTVT.